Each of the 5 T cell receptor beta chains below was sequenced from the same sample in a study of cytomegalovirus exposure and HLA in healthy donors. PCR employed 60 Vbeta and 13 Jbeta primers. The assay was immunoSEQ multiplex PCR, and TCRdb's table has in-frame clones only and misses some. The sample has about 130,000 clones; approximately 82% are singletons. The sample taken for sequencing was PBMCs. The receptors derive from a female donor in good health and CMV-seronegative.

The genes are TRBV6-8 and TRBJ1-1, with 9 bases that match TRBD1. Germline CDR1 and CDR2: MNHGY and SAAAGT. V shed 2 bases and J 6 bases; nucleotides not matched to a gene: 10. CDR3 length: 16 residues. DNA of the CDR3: TGTGCCAGCAGTTACCCTATGGACAGGGGAGTGGCTGAAGCTTTCTTT. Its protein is CASSYPMDRGVAEAFF.

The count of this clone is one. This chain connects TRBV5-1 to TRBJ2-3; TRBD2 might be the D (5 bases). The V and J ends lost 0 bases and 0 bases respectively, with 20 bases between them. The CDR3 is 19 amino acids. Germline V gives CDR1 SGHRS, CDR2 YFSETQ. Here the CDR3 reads CASSLAAASFGSSTDTQYF. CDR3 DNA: TGCGCCAGCAGCTTGGCGGCGGCTAGCTTTGGGTCTAGCACAGATACGCAGTATTTT.

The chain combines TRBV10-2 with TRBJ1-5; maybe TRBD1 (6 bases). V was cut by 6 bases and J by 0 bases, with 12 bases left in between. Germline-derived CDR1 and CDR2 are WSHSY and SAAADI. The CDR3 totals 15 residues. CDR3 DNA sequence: TGCGCCAGCAGCAGGACAGAATATAGCAATCAGCCCCAGCATTTT. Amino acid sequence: CASSRTEYSNQPQHF.

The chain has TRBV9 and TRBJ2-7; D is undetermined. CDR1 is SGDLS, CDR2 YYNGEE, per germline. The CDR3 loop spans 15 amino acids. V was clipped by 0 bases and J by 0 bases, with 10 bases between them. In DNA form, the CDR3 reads TGTGCCAGCAGCGTAGGGCTCCCAACCTCCTACGAGCAGTACTTC. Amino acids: CASSVGLPTSYEQYF.

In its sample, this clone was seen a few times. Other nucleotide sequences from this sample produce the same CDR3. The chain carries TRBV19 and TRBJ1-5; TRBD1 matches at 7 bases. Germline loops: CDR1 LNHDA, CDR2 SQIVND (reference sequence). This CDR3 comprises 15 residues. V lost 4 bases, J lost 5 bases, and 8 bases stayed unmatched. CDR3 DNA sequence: TGTGCCAGTAGTACTCGGGACAGCCCAGATCAGCCCCAGCATTTT. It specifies CASSTRDSPDQPQHF.